This is a list of T cell receptor beta chains from one sample in a study of shared clonotypes between healthy human individuals. Sequencing used immunoSEQ multiplex PCR; TCRdb keeps in-frame clones, though not all of them. The table records under 650,000 clones, 96% of them present only once. Material for sequencing was naive CD4+ T cells sorted from blood. The receptor set was obtained from a woman aged 30 to 39 in good health. Both conserved end residues are part of each CDR3. The D gene is left open where the match is weak. Size values are once, few and many counts, or a class for expanded clones, and some rows have none.

d_gene	abundance	v_gene	j_gene	CDR3nt	CDR3aa
-	-	TRBV27	TRBJ1-5	TGTGCCAGCAGTTCCACGGGGGGGCTGATTCAGCCCCAGCATTTT	CASSSTGGLIQPQHF
-	-	TRBV27	TRBJ1-6	TGTGCCAGCGCCAGGATAGGGACTTCACCCCTCCACTTT	CASARIGTSPLHF
TRBD2	-	TRBV5-1	TRBJ2-1	TGCGCCAGCAGCTGGACTAGCGGGCCTTCCTACAATGAGCAGTTCTTC	CASSWTSGPSYNEQFF
-	-	TRBV28	TRBJ1-2	TGTGCCAGCAGTATACGGGGGCCCTATGGCTACACCTTC	CASSIRGPYGYTF
-	-	TRBV27	TRBJ2-5	TGTGCCAGCAGTTTGGAAGAGACCCAGTACTTC	CASSLEETQYF
-	-	TRBV6-1	TRBJ2-7	TGTGCCAGCAAACCACCCGGGTTATCCTACGAGCAGTACTTC	CASKPPGLSYEQYF
-	-	TRBV11-2	TRBJ2-5	TGTGCCAGCAGCCAAGCCGGGACTCCGAACGTGGAGACCCAGTACTTC	CASSQAGTPNVETQYF
-	-	TRBV28	TRBJ1-5	TGTGCCAGCAGCCCCCCCCATCAGCCCCAGCATTTT	CASSPPHQPQHF
-	-	TRBV5-8	TRBJ1-1	TGTGCCAGCAGCTTGAATCGCTCCCCCGCGAACACTGAAGCTTTCTTT	CASSLNRSPANTEAFF
TRBD1	-	TRBV2	TRBJ1-2	TGTGCCAGCAGTGTCGACAGGGGATTGGACTATGGCTACACCTTC	CASSVDRGLDYGYTF
-	-	TRBV15	TRBJ2-3	TGTGCCACCAGCAGAGATTATCTAGGGGCACACAGCACAGATACGCAGTATTTT	CATSRDYLGAHSTDTQYF
-	-	TRBV5-6	TRBJ2-2	TGTGCCAGCAGCTTGGGAGGGCCAATCGGGGAGCTGTTTTTT	CASSLGGPIGELFF
TRBD2	-	TRBV18	TRBJ2-3	TGTGCCAGCTCACCGACTAGCGGGAGCACAGATACGCAGTATTTT	CASSPTSGSTDTQYF
TRBD1	-	TRBV28	TRBJ1-5	TGTGCCAGCAGCCCAGGACAGGGAGATCAGCCCCAGCATTTT	CASSPGQGDQPQHF
TRBD2	once	TRBV6-1	TRBJ2-1	TGTGCCAGCAGTGAAGCTGCGGGAGTGGATAGTGAGCAGTTCTTC	CASSEAAGVDSEQFF
-	-	TRBV18	TRBJ1-3	TGTGCCAGCTTCCGGATCTCGGGAGGAAACACCATATATTTT	CASFRISGGNTIYF
-	-	TRBV7-9	TRBJ2-2	TGTGCCAGCAGGGGGAACACCGGGGAGCTGTTTTTT	CASRGNTGELFF
TRBD1	-	TRBV6-1	TRBJ1-1	TGTGCCAGCACCCTCCGACAGGGGGCCACTGAAGCTTTCTTT	CASTLRQGATEAFF
-	-	TRBV18	TRBJ2-7	TGTGCCAGCTCACCCTGGAGGGACGAGCAGTACTTC	CASSPWRDEQYF
-	-	TRBV4-1	TRBJ2-1	TGCGCCAGCAGCCAAGGCGAGGGGCCATACAATGAGCAGTTCTTC	CASSQGEGPYNEQFF
TRBD2	once	TRBV7-3	TRBJ2-2	TGTGCCAGCAGCCCTTTTAGCGGGACGAACACCGGGGAGCTGTTTTTT	CASSPFSGTNTGELFF
-	-	TRBV5-1	TRBJ2-7	TGCGCCAGCAGCTTGGCCCCCTCCTCCAACTACGAGCAGTACTTC	CASSLAPSSNYEQYF
TRBD1	-	TRBV9	TRBJ1-1	TGTGCCAGCAGCACCCGGGACAGGGGTAAATTCCCTCAACCTAACACTGAAGCTTTCTTT	CASSTRDRGKFPQPNTEAFF
-	-	TRBV29-1	TRBJ1-4	TGCAGCGGCCAGGCAACTAATGAAAAACTGTTTTTT	CSGQATNEKLFF
-	-	TRBV7-2	TRBJ1-2	TGTGCCAGCAGCTTATCCCAAGGGCATGGCTACACCTTC	CASSLSQGHGYTF
-	-	TRBV21-1	TRBJ2-7	TGTGCCAGCAGCAAAGGGGGGACTAGCGGGAGCTACGAGCAGTACTTC	CASSKGGTSGSYEQYF
TRBD1	-	TRBV2	TRBJ2-7	TGTGCCAGCAGTGGGGGACAGTTACTCTACGAGCAGTACTTC	CASSGGQLLYEQYF
TRBD1	-	TRBV4-1	TRBJ1-1	TGCGCCAGCAGCCATCTTGACAGGGACACTGAAGCTTTCTTT	CASSHLDRDTEAFF
TRBD2	-	TRBV18	TRBJ2-3	TGTGCCAGCTCACCACTAGCGGGAGCACAAGCAGATACGCAGTATTTT	CASSPLAGAQADTQYF
-	-	TRBV19	TRBJ1-5	TGTGCCAGTAGTATGTCGGATCTTGGCAATCAGCCCCAGCATTTT	CASSMSDLGNQPQHF
-	-	TRBV29-1	TRBJ2-1	TGCAGCGTTGGGTCCGGCTACCGGGGCTACAATGAGCAGTTCTTC	CSVGSGYRGYNEQFF
TRBD2	-	TRBV2	TRBJ2-2	TGTGCCAGGAGAGCGGGAGGGCCCGACGGGGAGCTGTTTTTT	CARRAGGPDGELFF
TRBD1	-	TRBV28	TRBJ2-7	TGTGCCGGTAAAAAGGGAGGACAGGGAGGAGGAGAGCAGTACTTC	CAGKKGGQGGGEQYF
-	-	TRBV28	TRBJ2-7	TGTGCCAGCAGTTTACACCCGGGATCTACTTACGAGCAGTACTTC	CASSLHPGSTYEQYF
TRBD1	-	TRBV27	TRBJ2-1	TGTGCCAGCGTACGGGACAGCTCCTACAATGAGCAGTTCTTC	CASVRDSSYNEQFF
TRBD2	-	TRBV5-4	TRBJ2-2	TGTGCCAGCAGCTTGGTAAAGCGGGAGCGTTCCGGGGAGCTGTTTTTT	CASSLVKRERSGELFF
-	-	TRBV28	TRBJ2-3	TGTGCCAGCAGTCCGGCGGGGACTACAGATACGCAGTATTTT	CASSPAGTTDTQYF
-	-	TRBV5-1	TRBJ1-6	TGCGCCAGCAGCTTGCTTAATTCACCCCTCCACTTT	CASSLLNSPLHF
TRBD2	-	TRBV27	TRBJ2-1	TGTGCCAGCAGTCACCTCACTAGCGGGCTCTTGTTCTTC	CASSHLTSGLLFF
-	-	TRBV25-1	TRBJ1-6	TGTGCCACTTCGCGGGGGGCCAATAATTCACCCCTCCACTTT	CATSRGANNSPLHF
TRBD1	-	TRBV27	TRBJ2-7	TGTGCCAGCAGCCGGGACAGGGACTTCTACGAGCAGTACTTC	CASSRDRDFYEQYF
-	-	TRBV28	TRBJ2-5	TGTGCCAGCAGTTTGGTCCGGGTGAGGGAAGAGACCCAGTACTTC	CASSLVRVREETQYF
-	-	TRBV5-6	TRBJ2-3	TGTGCCAGCAGCTTGAGGTCAGGGGGGCCTGATACGCAGTATTTT	CASSLRSGGPDTQYF
TRBD1	-	TRBV5-4	TRBJ1-1	TGTGCCAGCAGCTTGGACCGACAGGGAACTGAAGCTTTCTTT	CASSLDRQGTEAFF
-	-	TRBV11-3	TRBJ2-1	TGTGCCAGCAGCCCGGGTGGGGGACACACGGAGAGGGGCTCCTACAATGAGCAGTTCTTC	CASSPGGGHTERGSYNEQFF
-	-	TRBV28	TRBJ2-1	TGTGCCTCCAGAGGGTCTCCCTACAATGAGCAGTTCTTC	CASRGSPYNEQFF